This TCR beta chain was found in a study of T cell responses to AZD1222 COVID-19 vaccine (TCRdb year 2021). Some background on the complete study: TCR sequencing was performed for some 250 trial participants, of whom approximately 200 were given two doses of AZD1222 and 26 were given two doses of MenACWY control vaccine. Trial participants were enrolled by age into subgroups of 18-55, 56-69 and 70-plus years, and roughly 150, 30 and 60 TCR-sequenced participants, respectively, were included in these subgroups. Study-wide findings and limitations: Because no day 14 peak-response samples were available, repertoires were characterized only after the peak T cell response. Participants were mostly white British and included more females than males, and it was suggested by the authors that clonal diversity may have been underestimated. The 56-69-year group was small, and its depth increase did not reach significance, likely because of low power. Vaccine-associated CD4 TCRs spanned the whole spike protein, with dominant responses in regions 160-218 and 743-854. Conclusions about previously exposed vaccinees were limited because only a handful of AZD1222 recipients were SARS-CoV-2 seropositive at baseline. A significant rise in spike-specific TCR breadth and depth was observed after two AZD1222 doses relative to day 0 and relative to MenACWY recipients. Epitopes outside the regions mutated in the B.1.351 and B.1.1.7 variants were reportedly recognized by nearly half of the unique spike-specific TCRs.

On this clone itself: Its target antigen remains unknown. Base quality data are lacking; no much larger clone is found one base away.

The CDR3 regions of human TCRbeta chains were analyzed by immunosequencing. In the original analysis: TCRs in the repertoires were compared against a reference library of SARS-CoV-2-specific TCRs that had been generated with the MIRA antigen-specificity platform. Breadth was defined as the fraction of unique TCRs that were SARS-CoV-2-associated, and depth was defined as the fraction of total T cells that were SARS-CoV-2-associated. Using the MIRA data, each spike-specific TCR was assigned both to the spike region to which the TCR was reactive and to a CD4 or CD8 class. Log10-transformed breadth and depth values were compared by one-way ANOVA with Sidak's multiple comparisons tests. TCRdb took this table from immuneACCESS and kept in-frame rearrangements with V and J called. Such tables lack part of the clones; where checked against another copy, unresolved V genes explain under half of the gap, and the rest is unexplained. That table gives V, J and clone size, and the DNA gave D and trimming. This sample gives around 100,000 clones in total; 87% of them show up just once. 2% to 3% of the sample lies in the top ten.

A distance of 4 bases separates the germline ends of V and J, which lose 4 bases and 0 bases respectively. The germline V gene (reference sequence) provides CDR1 SEHNR and CDR2 FQNEAQ. There are 13 amino acids in the CDR3, from cysteine to phenylalanine inclusive. Left in the record is the CDR3 DNA by itself, 39 bases read in frame from the first base. The sample's time point, from its label and the paper: about 28 days (+/-7) after the second vaccine dose. AZD1222 recipients given second doses at about 4 weeks or at about 12 weeks were pooled, since spike-specific TCR depth and breadth were not found to differ between the two schedules. Vaccinee samples came from UK trials COV001 and COV002, including a single-blind randomized controlled phase 2/3 trial of AZD1222 (ChAdOx1 nCoV-19) in healthy adults. For TCRbeta chain sequencing, PBMC samples from trial participants were taken at day 0 and at day 28 after the second dose.

Material: peripheral blood, obtained 28 days after the second AZD1222 dose. The sequence came from an adult who received the AZD1222 COVID-19 vaccine. This chain is built from TRBV7-9 and TRBJ1-3; no D gene is confidently identified. The encoded CDR3 is CASSYTSGNTIYF. The DNA sequence follows: TGTGCCAGCAGCTATACCTCTGGAAACACCATATATTTT. Extended through the reference TRBV7-9 and TRBJ1-3 proteins, this CDR3 yields the full variable domain: DTGVSQNPRHKITKRGQNVTFRCDPISEHNRLYWYRQTLGQGPEFLTYFQNEAQLEKSRLLSDRFSAERPKGSFSTLEIQRTEQGDSAMYLCASSYTSGNTIYFGEGSWLTVV.